The sequence of this T cell receptor (beta chain) was determined in a study of T cell repertoires in cytomegalovirus infection. For the study at large: A matching HLA type, together with CMV infection, was signaled by public TCR beta signatures.

With 4 bases removed from V and 0 bases from J, the gap between germline ends came to 12 bases. From germline, CDR1 is SNHLY and CDR2 FYNNEI. The CDR3 length is 15 residues. Turning to this clonotype: Its target is unknown.

Whole-study findings and limits: Dominant in the ex vivo response were TCR beta clonotypes restricted by HLA-C and specific for CMV.

MiXCR, applied by TCRdb to the reads, yields one record per CDR3 protein. This table has roughly 250,000 distinct CDR3 sequences, over 20% appearing once. The chain carries TRBV2 and TRBJ1-1; D possibly corresponds to TRBD1 (5 bases). The TCR sequence derives from a human donor in good health (CMV status not recorded). Some clones in this sample may be carry-over from other donors' samples. The sequencing sample was made of CD8+ T cells from PBMCs. In DNA form, the CDR3 reads TGTGCCAGCAGTGGGGGCGGGATTATGAACACTGAAGCTTTCTTT. Protein: CASSGGGIMNTEAFF.